Presented here are 11 T cell receptor beta chains from one specimen sequenced in a study of T cells after yellow fever vaccination. Via MiXCR, TCRdb re-called the 5' RACE reads, giving one row per CDR3 protein. The profile covers about 69,000 distinct CDR3 sequences, with 5% to 6.5% appearing a single time and less than 2.5% taken by the ten largest. The sample consisted of CD4+ T cells sorted from PBMCs, taken about 2 weeks after the first yellow fever vaccination. Receptor source: a man aged 18 to 29 who received the YFV17D yellow fever vaccine.

The J gene is TRBJ2-1, the V gene TRBV6-2 or TRBV6-3; 7 bases map to TRBD2. Germline loops: CDR1 MNHEY, CDR2 SVGEGT. This CDR3 is built from 15 residues. Losses at the gene ends were 2 bases for V and 5 bases for J; bases not matched to a gene: 6. This CDR3 is CASSYDGGMNNEQFF. CDR3 nucleotide sequence: TGTGCCAGCAGTTACGACGGGGGGATGAACAATGAGCAGTTCTTC.

This clonotype has ten or more counts. The V call is TRBV4-2, the J call TRBJ2-3; D possibly corresponds to TRBD2 (7 bases). The germline V and J ends were trimmed by 4 bases and 0 bases, with 14 bases remaining between them. Germline V CDR1 and CDR2: LGHNA, YNFKEQ. CDR3 size: 16 residues. CDR3 protein: CASSLDGGASTDTQYF. CDR3 DNA: TGTGCCAGCAGCCTTGATGGGGGGGCTAGCACAGATACGCAGTATTTT.

The chain combines TRBV20-1 with TRBJ1-6; a possible D gene is TRBD1 (6 bases). The CDR3 runs 15 residues. With 5 bases removed from V and 10 bases from J, the gap between germline ends came to 21 bases. Germline V CDR1 and CDR2: DFQATT, SNEGSKA (reference sequence). DNA for the CDR3: TGCAGTGCTCCCGCAATATCAGGGGTAGCGTCACCCCTCCACTTT. Translation gives CSAPAISGVASPLHF.

This clonotype was observed many times. The chain joins TRBV7-9 to TRBJ1-2; no clear D gene. The CDR3 runs 11 residues. Trimming removed 1 base from V and 7 bases from J, with 4 bases in between. Germline CDR1 and CDR2: SEHNR and FQNEAQ (reference sequence). CDR3 DNA sequence: TGTGCCAGCAGCTTAGTGGTTGGCTACACCTTC. Amino acids: CASSLVVGYTF.

This clonotype was counted many times. The rearrangement links TRBV5-1 to TRBJ2-3; perhaps TRBD1 as D (5 bases). Germline assignment: CDR1 SGHRS and CDR2 YFSETQ. The CDR3 contains 14 residues. The V gene lost 0 bases and the J gene lost 2 bases, with 7 bases spanning the gap. CDR3 nucleotide sequence: TGCGCCAGCAGCTTGGTGGACAACACAGATACGCAGTATTTT. Translating gives CASSLVDNTDTQYF.

This clonotype was seen at least ten times. The rearrangement links TRBV11-1 to TRBJ1-5; D is possibly TRBD1 (5 bases). Germline V gene sequence: CDR1 SGHAT, CDR2 FQDESV (reference sequence). This CDR3 contains 18 residues. The V end lost 6 bases, the J end lost 0 bases, and 21 bases lay between the germline ends. This CDR3 reads CASRDPRDGPYSNQPQHF. The DNA for the CDR3 is TGTGCCAGCAGAGACCCTCGGGACGGGCCTTATAGCAATCAGCCCCAGCATTTT.

This clonotype was counted at least ten times. The chain has TRBV12-3 or TRBV12-4 and TRBJ1-2; 7 bases fit TRBD1. Trimming removed 3 bases from V and 6 bases from J; junction bases left unmatched: 7. The CDR3 totals 14 residues. In DNA, the CDR3 is TGTGCCAGCAGTTTGACAGGGCCGCACAATGGCTACACCTTC. It specifies CASSLTGPHNGYTF.

This clonotype has at least ten counts. The chain employs TRBV7-2 and TRBJ2-5, with TRBD2 matching 11 bases. The length of the CDR3 is 17 residues. V shed 3 bases, J shed 5 bases, and the junction held 11 bases outside the gene matches. CDR1 SGHTA and CDR2 FQGNSA come from the germline V gene. CDR3 coding DNA: TGTGCCAGCAGCTTGAGAGGGGAGGGACTAGCGGCCGAGACCCAGTACTTC. It is translated as CASSLRGEGLAAETQYF.

This clonotype is medium-sized within its sample. The J gene is TRBJ1-1, the V gene TRBV6-5; TRBD1 might be the D (5 bases). This CDR3 is 11 amino acids long. The V gene's germline CDR1 is MNHEY and CDR2 SVGAGI. Trimming shortened V by 6 bases and J by 5 bases, and 7 bases separated the two germline ends. This CDR3 is CASRGETEAFF. In nucleotides, the CDR3 is TGTGCCAGCAGAGGGGAGACTGAAGCTTTCTTT.

This clonotype has at least ten counts. The V call is TRBV6-2 or TRBV6-3, the J call TRBJ2-7; either TRBD1 or TRBD2 may fit D (6 bases each). The CDR3 runs 16 residues. V lost 0 bases to trimming and J lost 2 bases, with 14 bases between them. Germline-derived CDR1 and CDR2 are MNHEY and SVGEGT. Written as DNA, the CDR3 is TGTGCCAGCAGTTACTCAACAGGGAGGTCGACCTACGAGCAGTACGTC. As protein: CASSYSTGRSTYEQYV.

In its sample, this clonotype was seen many times. The chain uses TRBV5-1 and TRBJ2-7; TRBD2 might be the D (6 bases). The CDR3 spans 16 residues. Germline lookup yields CDR1 SGHRS and CDR2 YFSETQ. With 2 bases removed from V and 9 bases from J, the gap between germline ends came to 24 bases. The DNA of the CDR3 is TGCGCCAGCAGCTTCATACCCGGACAAGGAGGGGAAGGGCAGTACTTC. It yields the protein CASSFIPGQGGEGQYF.